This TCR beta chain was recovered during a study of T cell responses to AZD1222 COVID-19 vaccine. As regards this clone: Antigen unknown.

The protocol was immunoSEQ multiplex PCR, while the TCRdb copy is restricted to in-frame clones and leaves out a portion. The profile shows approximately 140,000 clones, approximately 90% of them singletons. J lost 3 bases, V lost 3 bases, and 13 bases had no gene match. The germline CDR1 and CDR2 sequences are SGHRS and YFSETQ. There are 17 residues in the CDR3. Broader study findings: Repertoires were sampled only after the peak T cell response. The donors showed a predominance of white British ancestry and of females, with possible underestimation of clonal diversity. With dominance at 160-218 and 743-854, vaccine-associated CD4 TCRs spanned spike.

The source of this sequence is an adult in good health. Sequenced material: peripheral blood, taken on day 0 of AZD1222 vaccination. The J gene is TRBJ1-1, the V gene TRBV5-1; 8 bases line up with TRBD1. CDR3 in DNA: TGCGCCAGCAGCTCTCACATCCGGACAGGGTTGGACACTGAAGCTTTCTTT. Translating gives CASSSHIRTGLDTEAFF.